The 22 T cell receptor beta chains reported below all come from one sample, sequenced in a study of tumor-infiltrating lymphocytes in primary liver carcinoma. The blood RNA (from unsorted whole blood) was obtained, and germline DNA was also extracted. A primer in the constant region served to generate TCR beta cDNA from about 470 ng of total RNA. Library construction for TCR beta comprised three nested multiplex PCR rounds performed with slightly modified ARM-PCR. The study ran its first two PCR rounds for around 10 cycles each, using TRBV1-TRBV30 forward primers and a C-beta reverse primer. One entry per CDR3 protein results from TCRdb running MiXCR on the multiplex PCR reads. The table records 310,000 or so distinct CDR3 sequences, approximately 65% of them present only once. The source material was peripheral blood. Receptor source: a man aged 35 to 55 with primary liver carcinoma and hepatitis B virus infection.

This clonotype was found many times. CDR3 coding DNA: TGTGCCAGCAGTTCCCCCGCGGGACAGGTCATCTACAATGAGCAGTTCTTC. Translating it yields CASSSPAGQVIYNEQFF. V gene TRBV6-2 or TRBV6-3 combines with J gene TRBJ2-1; TRBD1 matches at 8 bases. Per germline, CDR1 MNHEY and CDR2 SVGEGT. V dropped 4 bases and J dropped 3; count of bases not matched to a gene: 11. CDR3 length: 17 amino acids.

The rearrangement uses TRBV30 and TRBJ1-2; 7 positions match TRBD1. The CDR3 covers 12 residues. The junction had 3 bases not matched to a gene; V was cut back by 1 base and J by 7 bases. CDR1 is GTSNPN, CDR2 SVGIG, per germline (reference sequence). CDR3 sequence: CAWSDRGFGYTF. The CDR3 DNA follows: TGTGCCTGGAGTGACAGGGGCTTTGGCTACACCTTC. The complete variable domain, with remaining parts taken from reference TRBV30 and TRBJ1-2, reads SQTIHQWPATLVQPVGSPLSLECTVEGTSNPNLYWYRQAAGRGLQLLFYSVGIGQISSEVPQNLSASRPQDRQFILSSKKLLLSDSGFYLCAWSDRGFGYTFGSGTRLTVV.

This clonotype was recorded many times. The CDR3 DNA follows: TGTGCCAGCAGTTTAGGATCAGGGGGTCCTGATAATTCACCCCTCCACTTT. Its translation: CASSLGSGGPDNSPLHF. The genes are TRBV12-3 or TRBV12-4 and TRBJ1-6, with 7 bases identical to TRBD1. The CDR3 extends over 17 amino acids. J lost 5 bases, V lost 1 base, and 8 bases had no gene match.

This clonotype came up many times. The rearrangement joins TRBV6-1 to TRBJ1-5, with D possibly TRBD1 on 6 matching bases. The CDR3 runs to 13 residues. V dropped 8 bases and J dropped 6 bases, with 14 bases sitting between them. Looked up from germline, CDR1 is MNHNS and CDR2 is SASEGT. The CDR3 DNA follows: TGTGCCAGCGTCCGACAGGATGGTCAGCCCCAGCATTTT. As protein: CASVRQDGQPQHF.

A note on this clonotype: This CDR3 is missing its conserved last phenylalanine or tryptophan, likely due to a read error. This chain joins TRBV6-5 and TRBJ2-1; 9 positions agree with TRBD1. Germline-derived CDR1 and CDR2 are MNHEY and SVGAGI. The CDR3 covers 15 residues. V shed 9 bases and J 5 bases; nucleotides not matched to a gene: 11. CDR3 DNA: TGTGCCAGTAGTCCGACCGGGACAGGGAACAATGAGCAGTTCCTC. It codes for CASSPTGTGNNEQFL.

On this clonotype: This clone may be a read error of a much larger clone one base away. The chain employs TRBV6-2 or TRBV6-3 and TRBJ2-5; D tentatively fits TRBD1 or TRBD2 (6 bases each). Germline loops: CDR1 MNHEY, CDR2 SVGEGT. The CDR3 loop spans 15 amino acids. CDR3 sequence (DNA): TGTGCCAGCAGTTCCCTCGTCCGGGGGCAGGAGACCCAGCACTTC. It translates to CASSSLVRGQETQHF.

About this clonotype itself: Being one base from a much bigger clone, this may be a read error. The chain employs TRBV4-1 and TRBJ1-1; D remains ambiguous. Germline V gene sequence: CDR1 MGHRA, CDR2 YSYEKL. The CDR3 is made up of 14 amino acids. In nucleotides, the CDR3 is TGCGCCAACAGCGGACGGACCCTGAACACTGAAGCTTTCTTT. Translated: CANSGRTLNTEAFF.

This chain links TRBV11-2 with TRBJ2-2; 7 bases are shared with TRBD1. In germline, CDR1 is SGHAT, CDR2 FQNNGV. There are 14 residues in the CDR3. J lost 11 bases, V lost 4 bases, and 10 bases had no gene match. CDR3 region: CASSSVQGNAELFF. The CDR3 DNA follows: TGTGCCAGCAGCTCGGTACAGGGGAACGCAGAGCTGTTTTTT.

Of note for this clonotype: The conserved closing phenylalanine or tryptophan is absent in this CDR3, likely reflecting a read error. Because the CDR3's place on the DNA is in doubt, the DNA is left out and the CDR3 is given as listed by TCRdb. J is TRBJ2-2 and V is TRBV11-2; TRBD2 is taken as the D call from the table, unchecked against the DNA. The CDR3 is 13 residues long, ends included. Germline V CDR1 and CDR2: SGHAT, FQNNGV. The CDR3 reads CAGREANTGELII.

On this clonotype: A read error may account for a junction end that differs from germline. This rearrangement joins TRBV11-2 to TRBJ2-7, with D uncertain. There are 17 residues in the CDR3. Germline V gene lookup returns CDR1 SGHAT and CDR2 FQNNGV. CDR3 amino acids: CASSLVHVSWVALRADF. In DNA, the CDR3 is TGTGCCAGCAGCTTAGTCCATGTTTCTTGGGTCGCTCTACGGGCGGACTTC.

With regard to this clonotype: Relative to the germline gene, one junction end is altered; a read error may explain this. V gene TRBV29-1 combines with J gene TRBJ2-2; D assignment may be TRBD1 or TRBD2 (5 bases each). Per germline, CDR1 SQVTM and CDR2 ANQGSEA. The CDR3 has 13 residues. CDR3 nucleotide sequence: TGCAGCGCCGAGGCAGGGATAACCGGGGAGCTATTTTTT. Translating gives CSAEAGITGELFF.

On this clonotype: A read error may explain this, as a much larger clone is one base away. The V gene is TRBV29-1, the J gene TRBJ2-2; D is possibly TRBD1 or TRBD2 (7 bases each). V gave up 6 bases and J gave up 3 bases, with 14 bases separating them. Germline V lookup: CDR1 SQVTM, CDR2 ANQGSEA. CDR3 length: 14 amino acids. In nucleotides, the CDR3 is TGCAGCGTGGGAGGGGGCAGGGACACCGGGGAGCTGTTTTTT. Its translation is CSVGGGRDTGELFF.

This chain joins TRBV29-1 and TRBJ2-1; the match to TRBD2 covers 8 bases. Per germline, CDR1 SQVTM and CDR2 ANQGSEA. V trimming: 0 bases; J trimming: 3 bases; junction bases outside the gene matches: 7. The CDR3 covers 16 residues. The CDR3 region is CSVEEGAGVLYNEQFF. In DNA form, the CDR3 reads TGCAGCGTTGAAGAGGGAGCGGGAGTTCTCTACAATGAGCAGTTCTTC.

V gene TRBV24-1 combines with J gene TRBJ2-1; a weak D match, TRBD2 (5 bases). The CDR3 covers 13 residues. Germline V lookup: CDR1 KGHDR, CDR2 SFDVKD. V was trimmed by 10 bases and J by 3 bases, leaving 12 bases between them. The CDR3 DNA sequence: TGTGCCACTGGAGGAGAGGACTACAATGAGCAGTTCTTC. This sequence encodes CATGGEDYNEQFF.

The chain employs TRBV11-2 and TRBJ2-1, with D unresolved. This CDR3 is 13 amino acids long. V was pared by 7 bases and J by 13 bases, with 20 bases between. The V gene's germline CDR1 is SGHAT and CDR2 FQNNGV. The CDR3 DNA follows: TGTGCCAGCACTAGAGACTCCTACATTGAACAGTTCTTC. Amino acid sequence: CASTRDSYIEQFF.

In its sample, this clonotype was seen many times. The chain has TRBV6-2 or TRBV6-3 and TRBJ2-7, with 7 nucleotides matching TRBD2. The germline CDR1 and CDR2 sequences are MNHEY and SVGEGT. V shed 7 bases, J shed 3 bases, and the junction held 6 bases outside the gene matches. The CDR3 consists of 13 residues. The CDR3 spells CASMREWVYEQYF. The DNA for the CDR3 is TGTGCCAGCATGCGGGAGTGGGTCTACGAGCAGTACTTC.

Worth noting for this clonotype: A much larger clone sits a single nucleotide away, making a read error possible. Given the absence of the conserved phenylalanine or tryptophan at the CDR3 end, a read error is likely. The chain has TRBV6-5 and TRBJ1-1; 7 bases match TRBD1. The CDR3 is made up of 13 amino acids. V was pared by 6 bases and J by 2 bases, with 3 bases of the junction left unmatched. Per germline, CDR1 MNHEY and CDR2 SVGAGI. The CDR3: CASRDRVNTEAFL. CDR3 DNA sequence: TGTGCCAGCAGAGACAGGGTTAACACTGAAGCTTTCTTA.

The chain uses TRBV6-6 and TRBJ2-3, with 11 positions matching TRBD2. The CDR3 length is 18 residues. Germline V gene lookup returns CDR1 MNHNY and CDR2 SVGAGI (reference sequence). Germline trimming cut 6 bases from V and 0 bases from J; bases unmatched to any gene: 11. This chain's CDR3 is CASSYLAGGTSSTDTQYF. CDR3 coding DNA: TGTGCCAGCAGCTATCTAGCGGGAGGAACCTCTAGCACAGATACGCAGTATTTT.

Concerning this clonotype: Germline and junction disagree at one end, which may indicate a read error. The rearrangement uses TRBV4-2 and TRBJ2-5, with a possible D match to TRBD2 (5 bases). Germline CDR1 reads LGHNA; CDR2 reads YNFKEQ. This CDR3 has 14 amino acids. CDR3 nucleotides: TGTGCCAGCAGCCAATATGGTGGGAGTGAGACCCGGTACTTC. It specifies CASSQYGGSETRYF.

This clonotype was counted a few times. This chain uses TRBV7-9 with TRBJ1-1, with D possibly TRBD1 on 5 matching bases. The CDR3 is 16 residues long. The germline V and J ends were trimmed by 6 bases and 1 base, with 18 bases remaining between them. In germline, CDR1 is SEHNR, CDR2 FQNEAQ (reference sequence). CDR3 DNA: TGTGCCAGCAGACCCCGTCCCGGACAATCGAACACTGAAGCTTTCTTT. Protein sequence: CASRPRPGQSNTEAFF.

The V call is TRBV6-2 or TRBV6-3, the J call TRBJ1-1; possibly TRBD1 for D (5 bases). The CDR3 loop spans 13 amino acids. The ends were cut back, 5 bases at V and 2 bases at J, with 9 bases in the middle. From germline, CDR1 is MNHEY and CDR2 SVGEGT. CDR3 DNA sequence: TGTGCCAGCAGTCGTACAGGTAACACTGAAGCTTTCTTT. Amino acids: CASSRTGNTEAFF.

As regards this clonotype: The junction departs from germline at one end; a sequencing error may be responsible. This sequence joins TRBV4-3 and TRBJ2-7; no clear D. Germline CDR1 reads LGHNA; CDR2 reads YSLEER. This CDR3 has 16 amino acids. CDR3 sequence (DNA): TGCGCCAGCAGCCAAGTGGTAGGGCCCCTAACCTACGAGCGGTACTTC. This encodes CASSQVVGPLTYERYF.